This T cell receptor beta chain is from a study of cytomegalovirus exposure and HLA in healthy donors (TCRdb year 2017). Background on the whole study: In an earlier analysis of about 560 of the donors, about 270 Gb of sequence data and approximately 100 million unique TCR beta sequences from 150 million to 200 million T cells were reported. About 280 gigabases of sequencing data and roughly 90 million unique TCR sequences were included in an early release covering 550 to 650 HLA-typed donors. Of the approximately 400 genotyped donors, over 80% were placed in the genetic ancestry cluster associated with self-reported Caucasian donors. The aim of the study was to test whether cataloging public T cell receptors could identify signatures of past pathogen exposure. Using immunosequencing, the study profiled T cell repertoires from approximately 700 subjects and related those repertoires to cytomegalovirus serostatus. In addition to the first cohort of hundreds of subjects, a separate validation cohort of approximately 110 different subjects was used. To predict cytomegalovirus infection status, the study combined high-throughput TCR immunosequencing, statistical association of individual TCRs with disease status, and machine learning. To study patterns of TCR occurrence, a later analysis re-analyzed previously published TCR beta repertoires from just over 650 donors and added high-resolution HLA genotyping. Rather than drawing on any new phenotypic data, the later analysis identified candidate immune exposures from TCR beta sequences and the way those sequences occurred across donors. An earlier analysis of 587 of the donors used high-throughput TCR beta sequencing to judge whether each TCR beta V gene segment behaved as functional or pseudogenic. Donor age, sex, ethnicity and CMV serostatus were compiled together with the repertoire data. In a later genetic analysis, genome-wide SNP genotypes for 398 of the 666 donors were used, and that subset was treated as a discovery cohort. Every discovery cohort repertoire had been produced on one sequencing platform. Class I and class II HLA loci were covered by the typing at four-digit resolution. The number of donors typed differed by locus, with about 629-630 for A, B, C, DRB1 and DQB1, around 560 for DQA1, about 610 for DPA1, and 472 for DPB1. A handful of DR-DQ haplotypes were handled as single units for association and clustering because linkage in the cohort was strong. On average, roughly 250,000 unique TCR beta nucleotide sequences were sequenced per donor among a few hundred genotyped donors of the cohort, with around 19% of those sequences being non-productive. Findings and caveats that apply to the study as a whole: Specific HLA alleles were associated with 15,000 to 20,000 TCR beta sequences at a false discovery rate of 0.05 in a later analysis. In a later analysis, TCR association rates were found to vary across HLA loci, with the most associated TCRs seen for DRB1 alleles and the fewest for HLA-C alleles. This cohort had only TCR beta chains sequenced, and the lack of alpha or paired-chain data limited which features could be detected. Compared with the approximately 710-donor mean, donors in an Asian-associated ancestry cluster had fewer N-insertions in productive TCRs, according to a later genetic analysis. A further reported finding was that TCR beta sequences accurately predicted the HLA-A and HLA-B alleles for most subjects in the first cohort. Approximately 18 rarely observed V segments, including chromosome 9 orphons, were excluded from the earlier analysis of approximately 500 of the donors because counts were too low. In a later analysis, HLA-associated TCR beta chains were found to be more clonally expanded and to have lower generation probabilities than equally common non-associated chains. A later analysis found that most CMV-associated TCR beta chains appeared HLA-restricted, with HLA associations seemingly driven largely by CMV exposure. For the cohort, immune exposure information was limited to CMV serostatus. Most TCR sequences were seen in very few donors, while some public TCRs were found in many individuals. In a later genetic analysis, a missense DCLRE1C variant was associated with V-gene and J-gene trimming of TCR beta chains, and the association was replicated in an independent cohort. An earlier analysis of 450 to 750 of the donors showed that most TCR beta V segments appeared in productive rearrangements either about 87% or about 30% of the time, which broadly matched IMGT annotations. The classifier was reported to diagnose cytomegalovirus status with high specificity and sensitivity in both the original and validation cohorts. The study listed over 150 TCR beta chains as associated with cytomegalovirus. In a later analysis, several top co-occurrence clusters were reported to appear linked to parvovirus B19, influenza, CMV and Epstein-Barr virus. When HLA alleles, especially DR and DQ, strongly co-occurred, TCR associations were difficult to assign to individual alleles. Linkage disequilibrium might explain the correlated functional status among segregating V segments, but an unknown experimental factor could not be excluded. Three of the identified cytomegalovirus-associated TCR beta chains were confirmed in vitro to be specific for cytomegalovirus antigens. Sequencing depth was assumed to be roughly uniform across donors in the presence/absence analyses, though that assumption may not hold. Because the 87-base-pair reads could not distinguish some IMGT-functional V segments, including TRBV6-2 and TRBV6-3, those segments were excluded. Because HLA typing was missing for some donors at each locus, association tests included only the typed subset. The authors suggested that the approach could potentially be generalized to other disease states and immunological phenotypes. The sequencing pipeline was judged likely to have produced a cluster of highly shared sequence variants as a technical artifact.

The cohort was made up of several hundred healthy bone marrow donors. Cohort members were all nominally healthy when sampled, although unrecorded immune exposures were likely present. The donor was CMV seropositive and belonged to the group of 250 to 350 seropositive cohort members. Each donor provided a peripheral blood sample, and peripheral blood mononuclear cells were used for TCR beta sequencing. The Qiagen DNeasy Blood Extraction Kit was used to extract genomic DNA from the blood cell samples. CDR1 is given as MGHRA and CDR2 as YSYEKL, both from the germline V gene. From the cysteine up to the phenylalanine, the CDR3 has a length of 17 residues. Of the read, only the CDR3 DNA is kept; its 51 bases are in frame from base 1. V is pared back by 0 bases and J by 0 bases, with 12 bases lying between the germline termini. The method was the immunoSEQ multiplex PCR assay. For the multiplex PCR, a mixture combining 60 forward primers for TCR Vbeta segments and 13 reverse primers for TCR Jbeta segments was used. Amplification of the CDR3 region of rearranged TCR beta genes was performed with a multiplex PCR assay on genomic DNA. The Illumina HiSeq System was used to sequence the amplified TCR beta libraries as 87-base-pair reads. The published analysis was carried out like this. In a later analysis, 77 million or so unique TCR beta chains were counted across the approximately 670 repertoires, and about 9.9 million of these chains were shared by at least two donors. Raw reads were error-corrected and collapsed into unique sequences by a nearest-neighbor algorithm in which closely related sequences were merged to remove PCR and sequencing errors. Alignment of CDR3 sequences to IMGT reference sequences was used to assign V, D and J gene segments. Each retained sequence needed at least a six-nucleotide match to both a V gene segment and a J gene segment. Rearrangements were classified as productive when the CDR3 lacked stop codons and remained in frame with V and J, and all other rearrangements were classified as non-productive. CDR3 was defined by IMGT convention, running from the second conserved V-encoded cysteine to the conserved J-encoded phenylalanine. In an earlier analysis of 587 of the donors, sequences lacking an unambiguous match to a single V gene segment were excluded. An earlier analysis of fewer than 750 of the donors called V segments functional above 56.7% productive rearrangements and segregating when the between-donor standard deviation exceeded 5%. A statistical classification framework was built to diagnose cytomegalovirus status from the catalog of TCR beta chain sequences. V and J gene assignment, in a later analysis, came from comparing TCR nucleotide sequences with IMGT/GENE-DB human TR gene sequences. The TCRdist pipeline was used in a later analysis to assign CDR3 sequences and most-parsimonious VDJ recombination scenarios. In a later analysis, each TCR beta chain was defined by its CDR3 amino acid sequence together with its V-gene family, and reads lacking a unique V-gene family were excluded. A later analysis removed 592 highly shared, low-generation-probability nucleotide sequences to deal with suspected cross-contamination and a sequencing artifact. A later analysis calculated a clonal expansion index for each public chain from normalized within-repertoire ranks of inferred template counts. Generation probabilities in a later analysis came from a VDJ recombination model fitted to out-of-frame rearrangements, and those results were checked against IGoR. In a later analysis, TCR-TCR, TCR-HLA and TCR-CMV co-occurrence was scored with hypergeometric tests, and a repertoire-size bias correction was applied to TCR pairs. A later analysis estimated false discovery rates by permuting HLA or CMV assignments 20 times. In a later analysis, co-occurring TCRs were grouped with DBSCAN, and TCRdist sequence similarity was added when clustering was performed within HLA-allele-positive subsets. Co-occurrence clustering excluded repertoires with fewer than 30,000 or more than 120,000 public chains, plus five with anomalous nucleotide sharing. TCRdb limited this immuneACCESS table to in-frame rearrangements with V and J called. A share of clones is missing; checked studies link under half to unresolved V genes, and the rest is unexplained. Clone size and the V and J calls come from that table; the DNA yielded D and trimming. The sample has roughly 50,000 clones on record. About 12% of the sample goes to the ten largest clones.

As regards this clone: The antigen this receptor binds is unknown.

The source of this sequence is a woman aged 55 to 70 in good health and CMV-seropositive. The sample comprised PBMCs. The chain uses TRBV4-1 and TRBJ2-1, with the D gene too uncertain to name. The CDR3 reads as follows: CASSQEQQTSSYNEQFF. The base sequence is TGCGCCAGCAGCCAAGAGCAACAGACCAGCTCCTACAATGAGCAGTTCTTC.